The T cell receptor (beta chain) under discussion was sequenced for a study of T cell responses to AZD1222 COVID-19 vaccine. This CDR3 spans 17 amino acids. CDR1 MNHEY and CDR2 SMNVEV come from the germline V gene (reference sequence). V lost 3 bases and J lost 4; bases outside the gene matches: 13. This table comes from immunoSEQ multiplex PCR, and its TCRdb copy is limited to in-frame clones, with some not included. The sample has approximately 200,000 clones, approximately 94% seen once. This clone appeared a single time. Antigen: not known. General study results and limits: Mapped onto spike, vaccine-associated CD4 TCRs spanned it and were dominant at 160-218 and 743-854. Reportedly, nearly half the spike-specific TCRs target unmutated variant regions. Donors were chiefly white British, with a greater number of females, and clonal diversity was perhaps underestimated.

The TCR originated in an adult in good health. The sequencing here drew on peripheral blood, taken on day 0 of AZD1222 vaccination. The chain employs TRBV27 and TRBJ2-3, with 7 nucleotides matching TRBD2. CDR3 in DNA: TGTGCCAGCAGTTTCTCCGGCGGGACTATCGTCGCAGATACGCAGTATTTT. Protein product: CASSFSGGTIVADTQYF.